The 19 T cell receptor beta chains below all came from one sample that was sequenced in a study of cytomegalovirus exposure and HLA in healthy donors. Primers: 60 Vbeta forward and 13 Jbeta reverse. The data were produced by immunoSEQ multiplex PCR, yet TCRdb's version contains in-frame clones alone and is incomplete. The sample has 150,000 to 200,000 clones, over 80% seen once. Sequencing was done on a sample of PBMCs. These receptors were collected from a man between 50 and 59 years old in good health and CMV-seropositive.

This chain uses TRBV25-1 with TRBJ1-2; D might be TRBD1 (6 bases). Trimming took off 3 bases at V and 4 bases at J, with 9 bases between the two ends. Looked up from germline, CDR1 is MGHDK and CDR2 is SYGVNS. CDR3 size: 13 residues. The CDR3 loop reads CASSEQGPYGYTF. CDR3 coding DNA: TGTGCCAGCAGTGAGCAGGGGCCCTATGGCTACACCTTC.

The chain links TRBV9 to TRBJ1-5; possibly TRBD1 for D (5 bases). The V gene's germline CDR1 is SGDLS and CDR2 YYNGEE. The V end was cut by 2 bases, the J end by 7 bases, with 19 bases between. This CDR3 spans 16 amino acids. The CDR3 loop is CASSVSDNLGIQPQHF. CDR3 DNA: TGTGCCAGCAGCGTTTCGGACAACCTCGGCATCCAGCCCCAGCATTTT.

The chain carries TRBV5-4 and TRBJ2-2, with D hard to call. The CDR3 runs to 15 residues. V lost 4 bases to trimming and J lost 6 bases, with 16 bases between them. Germline values: CDR1 SGHNT, CDR2 YYREEE (reference sequence). In DNA form, the CDR3 reads TGTGCCAGCAGCCGCGCACAATTCGGGTCCGGGGAGCTGTTTTTT. It translates to CASSRAQFGSGELFF.

The rearrangement links TRBV5-1 to TRBJ2-2, with 9 nucleotides matching TRBD2. This CDR3 spans 17 amino acids. The germline CDR1 and CDR2 sequences are SGHRS and YFSETQ. J lost 6 bases, V lost 1 base, and 10 bases had no gene match. CDR3 region: CASSLPQAGGNSGELFF. In DNA form, the CDR3 reads TGCGCCAGCAGCTTGCCTCAAGCGGGGGGCAATTCCGGGGAGCTGTTTTTT.

The CDR3 sequence is CASSLKTTGGTEAFF. CDR3 bases: TGTGCCAGCAGCTTAAAGACGACAGGGGGCACTGAAGCTTTCTTT. V usage is TRBV5-4 and J usage is TRBJ1-1; 9 bases map to TRBD1. The germline CDR1 and CDR2 sequences are SGHNT and YYREEE (reference sequence). This CDR3 spans 15 amino acids. With V trimmed by 2 bases and J by 4 bases, 6 bases remained unmatched.

V gene TRBV5-4 combines with J gene TRBJ2-5, with TRBD1 identical over 9 bases. The CDR3 totals 14 residues. CDR1 SGHNT and CDR2 YYREEE come from the germline V gene (reference sequence). J was trimmed by 11 bases and V by 5 bases; bases with no gene match: 13. In DNA, the CDR3 is TGTGCCAGCAGTAGGTCGGGACAGGGTGAGGAGCAGTACTTC. This codes for CASSRSGQGEEQYF.

V gene TRBV7-9 combines with J gene TRBJ2-7; maybe TRBD1 (5 bases). Germline V gene lookup returns CDR1 SEHNR and CDR2 FQNEAQ (reference sequence). The CDR3 runs to 14 residues. Trimming cost V 1 base and J 4 bases, with 11 bases left between them. For the CDR3, the DNA is TGTGCCAGCAGCTTAGAAATAAGACAGTACGAGCAGTACTTC. Translated, it gives CASSLEIRQYEQYF.

This clone has only one observation. The chain recombines TRBV4-2 with TRBJ2-4; perhaps TRBD2 as D (6 bases). The CDR3 is 18 amino acids. V gave up 0 bases and J gave up 0 bases, with 15 bases separating them. Looked up from germline, CDR1 is LGHNA and CDR2 is YNFKEQ. The CDR3 coding sequence is TGTGCCAGCAGCCAAGATAGCCCAGCGGGTCTAGCCAAAAACATTCAGTACTTC. It specifies CASSQDSPAGLAKNIQYF.

The chain joins TRBV4-2 to TRBJ2-3; TRBD2 aligns across 10 bases. There are 14 residues in the CDR3. The germline V gene encodes CDR1 LGHNA and CDR2 YNFKEQ. Unmatched junction bases numbered 2, after V lost 3 bases and J lost 5 bases. The CDR3 sequence: CASSQLAGVDTQYF. The CDR3 DNA sequence: TGTGCCAGCAGCCAGCTAGCGGGAGTAGATACGCAGTATTTT.

The rearrangement uses TRBV4-1 and TRBJ2-1; the match to TRBD1 covers 8 bases. Germline V gives CDR1 MGHRA, CDR2 YSYEKL. This CDR3 is built from 17 residues. With 3 bases clipped from V and 2 bases from J, the junction kept 9 bases outside the gene matches. The CDR3 sequence: CASSHRQGSPTYNEQFF. The CDR3 region has the DNA TGCGCCAGCAGCCATCGACAGGGGTCCCCAACCTACAATGAGCAGTTCTTC.

This clone was detected a few times. The V gene is TRBV18, the J gene TRBJ2-5; the match to TRBD1 covers 7 bases. Trimming removed 2 bases from V and 5 bases from J; junction bases left unmatched: 8. Per the germline V gene, CDR1 is KGHSH and CDR2 is LQKENI. The CDR3 sequence is 15 residues long. Here the CDR3 DNA reads TGTGCCAGCTCACCATCAAGACAGGGTTCGGAGACCCAGTACTTC. This gives the protein CASSPSRQGSETQYF.

The J gene is TRBJ2-7, the V gene TRBV5-1; 9 bases align to TRBD1. Germline CDR1 is SGHRS and CDR2 is YFSETQ. There are 14 residues in the CDR3. J was trimmed by 4 bases and V by 7 bases; bases with no gene match: 9. CDR3 sequence reads: CASHPAGQGYEQYF. CDR3 DNA: TGCGCCAGCCACCCGGCGGGACAGGGTTACGAGCAGTACTTC.

This chain joins TRBV2 and TRBJ2-7; TRBD1 matches at 9 bases. This CDR3 spans 14 amino acids. Germline CDR1 reads SNHLY; CDR2 reads FYNNEI. The ends lost 5 bases at V and 2 bases at J; junction bases unmatched: 4. As DNA, the CDR3 is TGTGCCAGCAGTTCCGGGACAGGGACCTACGAGCAGTACTTC. Protein: CASSSGTGTYEQYF.

The V call is TRBV5-1, the J call TRBJ2-5, with TRBD2 as a possible D gene (6 bases). V was cut by 5 bases and J by 0 bases, with 11 bases left in between. Germline CDR1 reads SGHRS; CDR2 reads YFSETQ. This CDR3 comprises 14 residues. The CDR3 is CASSSSGNQETQYF. CDR3 DNA: TGCGCCAGCAGTAGTAGCGGTAACCAAGAGACCCAGTACTTC.

The rearrangement joins TRBV5-1 to TRBJ2-1; 9 bases line up with TRBD2. The V gene end was trimmed by 0 bases and the J gene end by 0 bases; junction bases not matched to a gene: 1. This CDR3 has 16 residues. CDR1 is SGHRS, CDR2 YFSETQ, per germline. CDR3 sequence (DNA): TGCGCCAGCAGCTTGGGACTAGCGGTCTCCTACAATGAGCAGTTCTTC. Its translation is CASSLGLAVSYNEQFF.

In its sample, this clone was seen once. This chain connects TRBV9 to TRBJ2-1; 14 bases align to TRBD2. The CDR3 has 18 residues. CDR1 is SGDLS and CDR2 is YYNGEE in the germline V gene. The V gene end was trimmed by 0 bases and the J gene end by 0 bases; junction bases not matched to a gene: 2. DNA for the CDR3: TGTGCCAGCAGCGTAGAAGGGACTAGCGGGAGCTCCTACAATGAGCAGTTCTTC. The encoded protein is CASSVEGTSGSSYNEQFF.

J is TRBJ2-2 and V is TRBV11-2; possible D gene TRBD2, 6 bases. There are 17 residues in the CDR3. Per germline, CDR1 SGHAT and CDR2 FQNNGV. V dropped 0 bases and J dropped 1 base, with 12 bases sitting between them. The chain's CDR3 is CASSLDHAGKNTGELFF. The CDR3 nucleotides read TGTGCCAGCAGCTTAGATCACGCGGGAAAGAACACCGGGGAGCTGTTTTTT.

The chain joins TRBV2 to TRBJ2-7, with D perhaps TRBD1 (6 bases). The CDR3 loop spans 13 amino acids. V was shortened by 6 bases and J by 1 base, with 10 bases between the two germline ends. Germline V gives CDR1 SNHLY, CDR2 FYNNEI. The CDR3 DNA is TGTGCCAGCAGCGGACAGAGGTCCTACGAGCAGTACTTC. Translation: CASSGQRSYEQYF.

The chain recombines TRBV27 with TRBJ2-7, with D possibly matching TRBD2 (7 bases). V lost 0 bases, J lost 6 bases, and 21 bases lay in between. The CDR3 runs to 17 residues. Looked up from germline, CDR1 is MNHEY and CDR2 is SMNVEV (reference sequence). CDR3 sequence reads: CASSLSSRGGGGSEQYF. CDR3 coding DNA: TGTGCCAGCAGTTTATCATCGAGGGGAGGGGGGGGGAGCGAGCAGTACTTC.